This T cell receptor (beta chain) was identified in a study of regulatory T cells in long-lasting Graves disease. Study-wide background: Persistent cases took antithyroid drugs over 5 years and stayed TSH receptor antibody positive. The study's findings and limits: Those with persistent Graves' had less TCR diversity than newly diagnosed patients.

Germline V gives CDR1 SEHNR, CDR2 FQNEAQ (reference sequence). The CDR3 contains 17 residues. Trimming removed 6 bases from V and 5 bases from J; junction bases left unmatched: 12. This clonotype was picked up a small number of times. Its antigen is unidentified. Arm-PCR of CDR3 regions and iRepertoire HTBI primers were the basis on which TCR beta libraries were built. TCRdb used MiXCR to reprocess the multiplex PCR reads, holding one entry per CDR3 protein. This sample has 430,000 or so distinct CDR3 sequences, with under 25% found just once. Documented time point: persistent/refractory GD, antithyroid drugs over 5 years with positive TRAb. Scientists built the TCR library using RNA that was extracted from PBMCs. Graves' disease diagnosis was established per American Thyroid Association guidelines.

This sequence joins TRBV7-9 and TRBJ2-7, with 14 bases matching TRBD2. The specimen was peripheral blood mononuclear cells (PBMCs), collected when the disease was refractory, from a patient treated with antithyroid drugs. The origin of this receptor is a female donor with Graves disease. CDR3 protein: CASSRPRLAGGKDEQYF. DNA for the CDR3: TGTGCCAGCAGTCGACCCCGACTAGCGGGAGGGAAGGACGAGCAGTACTTC.